This is a list of T cell receptor beta chains from one sample in a study of follicular helper T cells after annual influenza vaccination. Repertoires were generated with immunoSEQ multiplex PCR, while TCRdb's copy carries only in-frame clones and drops some. This sample has several thousand clones; roughly 80% occur once, and the top ten carry around 0.98%. Source: CXCR5+ CD38- circulating T follicular helper cells from blood, taken on the day of influenza vaccination. The receptor set was obtained from an adult who received the influenza vaccine. Each CDR3 is given with its conserved first and last residue. Each record gives: V gene, D gene, clone size, J gene, CDR3 DNA, CDR3 protein. The D gene is left open where the match is weak. The listing skips clone size in some rows; elsewhere it reads once, few, many or a size class.

v_gene: TRBV6-1
d_gene: TRBD1
abundance: few
j_gene: TRBJ1-1
CDR3nt: TGTGCCAGCAGTGGGGACAGGGACTCTGAAGCTTTCTTT
CDR3aa: CASSGDRDSEAFF

v_gene: TRBV6-6
d_gene: TRBD2
abundance: -
j_gene: TRBJ2-5
CDR3nt: TGTGCCAGCAAGAATAGCGGGGGGGAGGATAGCCAGTACTTC
CDR3aa: CASKNSGGEDSQYF

v_gene: TRBV7-8
d_gene: -
abundance: -
j_gene: TRBJ2-5
CDR3nt: TGTGCCAGCAGCTTAGTGTCCCGGGACCTTTTTCAGGCCCAAGAGACCCAGTACTTC
CDR3aa: CASSLVSRDLFQAQETQYF

v_gene: TRBV5-5
d_gene: -
abundance: -
j_gene: TRBJ1-1
CDR3nt: TGTGCCAGCAGCTTGCTGGCGACAGATCGGACTGAAGCTTTCTTT
CDR3aa: CASSLLATDRTEAFF

v_gene: TRBV18
d_gene: -
abundance: -
j_gene: TRBJ2-1
CDR3nt: TGTGCCAGCTCACGAGACGCAGGGTTCAACAATGAGCAGTTCTTC
CDR3aa: CASSRDAGFNNEQFF

v_gene: TRBV18
d_gene: TRBD1
abundance: once
j_gene: TRBJ2-5
CDR3nt: TGTGCCAGCTCACCCGGACAGGGCAGTCAAGAGACCCAGTACTTC
CDR3aa: CASSPGQGSQETQYF

v_gene: TRBV7-6
d_gene: TRBD1
abundance: -
j_gene: TRBJ1-6
CDR3nt: TGTGCCAGCAGCTTAAGTCTGGGACAGCCTAATTCACCCCTCCACTTT
CDR3aa: CASSLSLGQPNSPLHF

v_gene: TRBV7-8
d_gene: -
abundance: -
j_gene: TRBJ2-7
CDR3nt: TGTGCCAGCACCTCCCCGGGCCATTCTTACGAGCAGTACTTC
CDR3aa: CASTSPGHSYEQYF

v_gene: TRBV30
d_gene: TRBD1
abundance: -
j_gene: TRBJ1-2
CDR3nt: TGTGCCTGGACCCCTACAGGGGTGGGCTATGGCTACACCTTC
CDR3aa: CAWTPTGVGYGYTF

v_gene: TRBV18
d_gene: -
abundance: -
j_gene: TRBJ1-5
CDR3nt: TGTGCCAGCTCACCTGGGGATCAGCCCCAGCATTTT
CDR3aa: CASSPGDQPQHF

v_gene: TRBV5-5
d_gene: -
abundance: -
j_gene: TRBJ1-5
CDR3nt: TGTGCCAGCAGCTTGTCAGGGACTAGCAATCAGCCCCAGCATTTT
CDR3aa: CASSLSGTSNQPQHF

v_gene: TRBV18
d_gene: -
abundance: -
j_gene: TRBJ2-5
CDR3nt: TGTGCCAGCTCACCACCGGAGGTTCAAGAGACCCAGTACTTC
CDR3aa: CASSPPEVQETQYF

v_gene: TRBV2
d_gene: TRBD1
abundance: -
j_gene: TRBJ2-1
CDR3nt: TGTGCCAGCACCCTCGACAGGGACAATGAGCAGTTCTTC
CDR3aa: CASTLDRDNEQFF

v_gene: TRBV19
d_gene: TRBD2
abundance: -
j_gene: TRBJ2-7
CDR3nt: TGTGCCAGTAGTAGCCCGGGGGGGTACGAGCAGTACTTC
CDR3aa: CASSSPGGYEQYF

v_gene: TRBV19
d_gene: TRBD1
abundance: -
j_gene: TRBJ2-4
CDR3nt: TGTGCCAGTAGCACAATCGGGACAGAGGCCAAAAACATTCAGTACTTC
CDR3aa: CASSTIGTEAKNIQYF

v_gene: TRBV4-1
d_gene: -
abundance: -
j_gene: TRBJ1-1
CDR3nt: TGCGCCAGCAGCCAAGGTTTCGAGGTAGGGAACACTGAAGCTTTCTTT
CDR3aa: CASSQGFEVGNTEAFF

v_gene: TRBV5-4
d_gene: -
abundance: -
j_gene: TRBJ2-5
CDR3nt: TGTGCCAGCAGCTTGGTGGGCAGTCAAGAGACCCAGTACTTC
CDR3aa: CASSLVGSQETQYF

v_gene: TRBV5-5
d_gene: TRBD1
abundance: -
j_gene: TRBJ1-4
CDR3nt: TGTGCCAGCAGCCCAATAGGGGGCATAAATGAAAAACTGTTTTTT
CDR3aa: CASSPIGGINEKLFF